This T cell receptor beta chain is drawn from a study of T cell responses to AZD1222 COVID-19 vaccine. Method: immunoSEQ multiplex PCR; TCRdb's copy keeps in-frame clones and lacks some. This sample has approximately 150,000 clones, with about 91% found just once. This CDR3 spans 14 amino acids. Germline-derived CDR1 and CDR2 are SGHRS and YFSETQ. Trimming removed 0 bases from V and 3 bases from J, with 10 bases in between. The study pooled second doses at about 4 or about 12 weeks. The gene calls are TRBV5-1 and TRBJ2-7; TRBD1 might be the D (7 bases). This TCR came from an adult who received the AZD1222 COVID-19 vaccine. The material sequenced was peripheral blood, taken 28 days after the second AZD1222 dose. This CDR3 is CASSLGQGLYEQYF. In DNA, the CDR3 is TGCGCCAGCAGCTTGGGACAGGGACTCTACGAGCAGTACTTC.